This TCR beta chain was observed in a study of CD8 T cells in Susac syndrome. V shed 0 bases, J shed 4 bases, and the junction held 6 bases outside the gene matches. Germline values: CDR1 SGDLS, CDR2 YYNGEE. The CDR3 sequence is 16 residues long. The multiple sclerosis controls were treatment-naive patients affected by stable or active relapsing-remitting disease. The CD8+ and CD4+ T cells were isolated magnetically using a negative isolation approach, whereas the TEMRA cells were enriched by FACS. Reverse transcription of roughly 0.45 to 1 ug RNA was carried out with random hexamers. The amplification used immunoSEQ multiplex PCR on TCR beta CDR3; it spanned 54 Vbeta and 13 Jbeta. MiXCR was run by TCRdb on the immunoSEQ multiplex PCR reads, yielding one entry per CDR3 protein. This sample has approximately 220,000 distinct CDR3 sequences; more than 85% occur once, and the top ten carry about 0.13%.

This clonotype originated in a human donor with multiple sclerosis. The chain employs TRBV9 and TRBJ2-3; 9 bases agree with TRBD2. Sequencing was done on a sample of CD8+ T cells from PBMCs. CDR3 amino acids: CASSVGTSGFADTQYF. DNA for the CDR3: TGTGCCAGCAGCGTAGGAACTAGCGGGTTCGCAGATACGCAGTATTTT.